This T cell receptor (beta chain) was retrieved from a study of cytomegalovirus exposure and HLA in healthy donors. Study at large: Falling in the Caucasian-associated ancestry cluster were roughly 80% of a few hundred genotyped donors. Study findings and constraints: One variant, a missense change in DCLRE1C, was linked in a later analysis to TCR beta V- and J-gene trimming.

Trimming removed 2 bases from V and 1 base from J; junction bases left unmatched: 3. Germline CDR1 reads GTSNPN; CDR2 reads SVGIG (reference sequence). This CDR3 contains 15 residues. About this clone itself: Its antigen is unidentified.

Amplification used 60 Vbeta primers and 13 Jbeta primers. Only in-frame clones appear in the TCRdb table, and some are missing; sequencing was by immunoSEQ multiplex PCR. The sample has some 170,000 clones, approximately 80% seen once; the top ten hold 9.7%. This sequence joins TRBV30 and TRBJ2-3, with 10 bases identical to TRBD1. Material for sequencing was PBMCs. This receptor was taken from a man younger than 35 in good health and CMV-seropositive. In DNA form, the CDR3 reads TGTGCCTGGAGTCGACAGGGGGCGGGCACAGATACGCAGTATTTT. Encoded protein: CAWSRQGAGTDTQYF.